A selection of T cell receptor beta chains follows, all from one sample in a study of HIV-infected patients and healthy controls. TCRdb re-called the 5' RACE reads with MiXCR, one entry per CDR3 protein. The repertoire holds 65,000 to 70,000 distinct CDR3 sequences, 15% to 20% seen once, with approximately 5.2% in the top ten. Sequences were obtained from CD4+ T cells from blood. The receptors shown here come from a human donor in good health. Both conserved end residues are part of each CDR3. The D gene is left open where the match is weak. The listing skips clone size in some rows; elsewhere it reads once, few, many or a size class.

TRBJ2-5 | TRBV9 | many | - | TGTGCCAGCAGCGTAAATTCTGATCCTAGTTTTGAGACCCAGTACTTC | CASSVNSDPSFETQYF
TRBJ2-7 | TRBV25-1 | few | - | TGTGCCAGCCTGGGAGTCACCTACGAGCAGTACTTC | CASLGVTYEQYF
TRBJ2-3 | TRBV5-1 | few | TRBD2 | TGCGCCAGCAGCTGGGGGGGGGTGTTTGAGACGCAGTATTTT | CASSWGGVFETQYF
TRBJ1-6 | TRBV5-4 | - | - | TGTGCCAGCAGCTTGGATCCCCGAGGTTCACCCCTCCACTTT | CASSLDPRGSPLHF
TRBJ2-1 | TRBV19 | many | TRBD2 | TGTGCCAGTAGTCCTCTAGCGGCCTACAATGAGCAGTTCTTC | CASSPLAAYNEQFF
TRBJ2-7 | TRBV3-1 | few | TRBD1 | TGTGCCAGCAGCCACAACAGGGGGTACGAGCAGTACTTC | CASSHNRGYEQYF
TRBJ1-5 | TRBV12-3/TRBV12-4 | few | - | TGTGCCAGCAGTCCCCGCACCGGGGGAGTGGGTCAGCCCCAGCATTTT | CASSPRTGGVGQPQHF
TRBJ1-3 | TRBV7-2 | - | - | TGTGCCAGCAGTCGGGATTTTGGAAACACCATATATTTT | CASSRDFGNTIYF
TRBJ1-2 | TRBV7-2 | many | - | TGTGCCAGCAGCTTAGTCGTACCTGCCGGCTACACCTTC | CASSLVVPAGYTF
TRBJ2-3 | TRBV12-3/TRBV12-4 | many | TRBD2 | TGTGCCATCAACCTAGCGGGGGCCTCGGATACGCAGTATTTT | CAINLAGASDTQYF
TRBJ2-2 | TRBV18 | - | - | TGTGCCAGCTCACCAGACAGATTCACCGGGGAGCTGTTTTTT | CASSPDRFTGELFF